This paragraph covers one T cell receptor beta chain sequence. This sample is part of a study of blood T cells in healthy people across ages. Donors gave roughly 9.1 milliliters of peripheral blood apiece. CDR1 and CDR2 from the germline V gene are LNHNV and YYDKDF (reference sequence). This CDR3 has 13 residues. V was clipped by 1 base and J by 0 bases, with 3 bases between them. Primed by a sample-barcoded 5' primer and a J-beta primer mix, a second PCR proceeded for 7 to 11 cycles. TCRdb reprocessed the 5' RACE reads via MiXCR and lists one record per CDR3 protein. Among about 640,000 distinct CDR3 sequences listed, 25% to 35% were seen once.

The J gene is TRBJ1-1, the V gene TRBV15; the D is unclear. Sequenced input: blood. The receptor was derived from a woman aged 80 or older in good health. CDR3 residues: CATSRVMNTEAFF. The CDR3 DNA reads as TGTGCCACCAGCAGAGTAATGAACACTGAAGCTTTCTTT.